One T cell receptor beta chain is described in this entry. Which antigen it targets is not known. No clone much larger than this one lies a single base away; base qualities are absent. The entry originates in a study of cytomegalovirus exposure and HLA in healthy donors (dated by TCRdb to about 2017). Study-level background: In an earlier analysis of under 600 of the donors, 276 Gb of sequence data and approximately 120 million unique TCR beta sequences from 150 million to 200 million T cells were reported. An early release covering approximately 600 HLA-typed donors comprised about 290 gigabases of sequencing data and tens of millions of unique TCR sequences. The genetic ancestry cluster associated with self-reported Caucasian donors included 70% to 85% of the 300 to 450 genotyped donors. The study was designed to test whether signatures of past pathogen exposure could be identified by cataloging public T cell receptors. Using immunosequencing, the study profiled T cell repertoires from around 680 subjects and related those repertoires to cytomegalovirus serostatus. In addition to the first cohort of 666 subjects, a separate validation cohort of under 150 different subjects was used. High-throughput TCR immunosequencing, statistical association of individual TCRs with disease status, and machine learning were combined to predict cytomegalovirus infection status. To study patterns of TCR occurrence, a later analysis re-analyzed previously published TCR beta repertoires from 700 or so donors and added high-resolution HLA genotyping. Rather than drawing on any new phenotypic data, the later analysis identified candidate immune exposures from TCR beta sequences and the way those sequences occurred across donors. An earlier analysis of several hundred of the donors applied high-throughput TCR beta sequencing to assess whether each TCR beta V gene segment acted as functional or pseudogenic. Alongside the repertoire data, information on donor age, sex, ethnicity and CMV serostatus was compiled. A later genetic analysis used genome-wide SNP genotypes for about three fifths of the 666 donors, treating that subset as a discovery cohort. All discovery cohort repertoires had been generated on a single sequencing platform. Both class I and class II loci were covered by HLA typing, at four-digit resolution. The number of donors typed differed by locus, with roughly 629-640 for A, B, C, DRB1 and DQB1, 522 for DQA1, 600 to 610 for DPA1, and 400 to 490 for DPB1. Five DR-DQ haplotypes were handled as single units for association and clustering, since linkage in the cohort was strong. Across some 400 genotyped donors of the cohort, an average of about 240,000 unique TCR beta nucleotide sequences per donor were sequenced, and roughly a sixth of those sequences were non-productive. Study-wide findings and limitations: In this cohort, only TCR beta chains were sequenced, and detectable features were limited by the absence of alpha or paired-chain data. According to a later analysis, most CMV-associated TCR beta chains appeared to be HLA-restricted, and the HLA associations seemed to be driven largely by CMV exposure. Three of the identified cytomegalovirus-associated TCR beta chains were confirmed in vitro to be specific for cytomegalovirus antigens. A cluster of highly shared sequence variants was judged likely to be a technical artifact of the sequencing pipeline. V-gene and J-gene trimming of TCR beta chains was associated with a missense DCLRE1C variant in a later genetic analysis, and the association was replicated in an independent cohort. Roughly uniform sequencing depth across donors was assumed in presence/absence analyses, although this assumption may not hold. In an earlier analysis of 450 to 750 of the donors, most TCR beta V segments appeared in productive rearrangements about 87% or about 30% of the time, broadly matching IMGT annotations. A total of 164 TCR beta chains were listed by the study as associated with cytomegalovirus. Linkage disequilibrium might explain the correlated functional status among segregating V segments, but an unknown experimental factor could not be excluded. At a false discovery rate of 0.05, a later analysis linked some 17,000 TCR beta sequences to specific HLA alleles. When HLA alleles, especially DR and DQ, strongly co-occurred, TCR associations were difficult to assign to individual alleles. In a later analysis, HLA-associated TCR beta chains showed more clonal expansion and lower generation probabilities than non-associated chains that were equally common. The authors suggested that the approach could potentially be generalized to other disease states and immunological phenotypes. The 87-base-pair reads could not distinguish some IMGT-functional V segments, including TRBV6-2 and TRBV6-3, so those segments were excluded. Immune exposure information for the cohort was limited to CMV serostatus. According to a later analysis, parvovirus B19, influenza, CMV and Epstein-Barr virus appeared linked to several top co-occurrence clusters. According to a later analysis, TCR association rates differed among HLA loci, with DRB1 alleles showing the most associated TCRs and HLA-C alleles showing the fewest. HLA typing was unavailable for some donors at each locus, so association tests used only the typed subset. The earlier analysis of about 600 of the donors excluded 15 to 20 rarely observed V segments, including chromosome 9 orphons, because counts were too low. In both the original and validation cohorts, the classifier was reported to diagnose cytomegalovirus status with high specificity and sensitivity. Most TCR sequences were observed very rarely across donors, whereas some public TCRs were present in many individuals. A further reported finding was that TCR beta sequences accurately predicted the HLA-A and HLA-B alleles for most subjects in the first cohort. A later genetic analysis reported fewer N-insertions in productive TCRs among donors in an Asian-associated ancestry cluster than the roughly 620-donor mean.

Libraries were constructed by the immunoSEQ multiplex PCR assay. For the multiplex PCR, a mixture combining 60 forward primers for TCR Vbeta segments and 13 reverse primers for TCR Jbeta segments was used. A multiplex PCR assay on genomic DNA amplified the CDR3 region of rearranged TCR beta genes. The Illumina HiSeq System was used to sequence the amplified TCR beta libraries as 87-base-pair reads. As for the authors' bioinformatics: A later analysis counted tens of millions of unique TCR beta chains across the 640 or so repertoires, and 10 million to 11 million of these chains were shared by at least two donors. A nearest-neighbor algorithm error-corrected the raw reads and collapsed the reads into unique sequences, merging closely related sequences to remove PCR and sequencing errors. To assign V, D and J gene segments, CDR3 sequences were aligned to IMGT reference sequences. For a sequence to be retained, a match of at least six nucleotides was required to both a V gene segment and a J gene segment. Rearrangements were called productive when the CDR3 lacked stop codons and stayed in frame with V and J; all others were non-productive. CDR3 was defined according to IMGT convention as the region running from the second conserved V-encoded cysteine to the conserved J-encoded phenylalanine. In an earlier analysis of around 640 of the donors, sequences lacking an unambiguous match to a single V gene segment were excluded. An earlier analysis of fewer than 750 of the donors called V segments functional above 56.7% productive rearrangements and segregating when the between-donor standard deviation exceeded 5%. To diagnose cytomegalovirus status from the catalog of TCR beta chain sequences, a statistical classification framework was built. In a later analysis, V and J genes were assigned by comparing TCR nucleotide sequences against IMGT/GENE-DB human TR gene sequences. A later analysis assigned CDR3 sequences and most-parsimonious VDJ recombination scenarios with the TCRdist pipeline. A later analysis defined each TCR beta chain by its CDR3 amino acid sequence plus V-gene family, and excluded reads lacking a unique V-gene family. A later analysis removed several hundred highly shared, low-generation-probability nucleotide sequences to deal with suspected cross-contamination and a sequencing artifact. A later analysis calculated a clonal expansion index for each public chain from normalized within-repertoire ranks of inferred template counts. A later analysis computed generation probabilities with a VDJ recombination model fitted to out-of-frame rearrangements, and checked the results against IGoR. A later analysis scored TCR-TCR, TCR-HLA and TCR-CMV co-occurrence with hypergeometric tests, applying a repertoire-size bias correction to TCR pairs. To estimate false discovery rates, a later analysis permuted the HLA or CMV assignments 20 times. In a later analysis, co-occurring TCRs were grouped using DBSCAN, and TCRdist sequence similarity was added for clustering within HLA-allele-positive subsets. Repertoires with fewer than 30,000 or more than 120,000 public chains were left out of co-occurrence clustering, as were five repertoires with anomalous nucleotide sharing. TCRdb took this table from immuneACCESS and kept in-frame rearrangements with V and J called. Such tables lack part of the clones; where checked against another copy, unresolved V genes explain under half of the gap, and the rest is unexplained. For V, J and clone size, that table is used; D and trimming come from the DNA. The sample yields 95,000 to 100,000 clones; 60% to 75% were counted once. The ten largest clones capture around 9.3% of the sample.

In total, 600 or so healthy bone marrow donors made up the cohort. At the time of sampling, every cohort member was nominally healthy, though immune exposures that went unrecorded were likely present. The donor tested CMV seronegative, placing the donor among the 352 seronegative members of the cohort. A peripheral blood sample was provided by each donor, and peripheral blood mononuclear cells were used for TCR beta sequencing. Genomic DNA was extracted from the blood cell samples with the Qiagen DNeasy Blood Extraction Kit. Reading from cysteine to phenylalanine, the CDR3 counts 14 amino acids. This entry keeps only the CDR3 DNA: 42 bases, framed from base 1.

Sequencing was carried out using PBMCs. This receptor chain uses TRBV21-1 and TRBJ1-1; the listed D gene, TRBD1, was not tested against the DNA. TRBV21-1 is classified as a pseudogene. This clonotype originated in a middle-aged man in good health and CMV-seronegative. The nucleotide sequence reads TGTGCCAGCAATACAGGGGATTGGGGCACTGAAGCTTTCTTT. Translated, this gives CASNTGDWGTEAFF.